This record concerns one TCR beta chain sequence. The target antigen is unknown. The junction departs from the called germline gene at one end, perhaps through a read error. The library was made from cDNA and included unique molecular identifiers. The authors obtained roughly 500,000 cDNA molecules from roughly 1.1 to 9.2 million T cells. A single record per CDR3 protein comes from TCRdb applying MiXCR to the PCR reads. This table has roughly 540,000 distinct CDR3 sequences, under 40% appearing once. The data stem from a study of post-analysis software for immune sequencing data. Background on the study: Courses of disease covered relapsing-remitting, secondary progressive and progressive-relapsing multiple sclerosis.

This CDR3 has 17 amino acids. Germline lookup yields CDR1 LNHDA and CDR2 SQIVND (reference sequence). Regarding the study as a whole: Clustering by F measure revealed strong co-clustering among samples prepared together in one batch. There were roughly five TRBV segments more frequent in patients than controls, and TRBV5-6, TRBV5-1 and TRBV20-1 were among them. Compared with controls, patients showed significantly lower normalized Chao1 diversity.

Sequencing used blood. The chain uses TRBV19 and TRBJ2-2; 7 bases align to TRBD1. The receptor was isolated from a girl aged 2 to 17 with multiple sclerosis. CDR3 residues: CASSSPRRTGGTGELLF. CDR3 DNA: TGTGCCAGTAGTTCCCCGAGAAGGACAGGTGGCACCGGGGAGCTGTTGTTT.